A single sample is the source of the 8 T cell receptor beta chains below, sequenced in a study of blood T cell repertoires in COVID-19. TCRdb keeps only in-frame clones here, not all; method: immunoSEQ multiplex PCR. This table has 70,000 to 90,000 clones, 60% to 85% appearing once. The specimen sequenced was peripheral blood. The origin of the receptors is a human donor in a cohort sampled during active COVID-19.

The chain carries TRBV19 and TRBJ1-1, with 10 bases fitting TRBD1. After removal of 5 bases from V and 3 bases from J, the junction contained 9 bases not matched to a gene. Per germline, CDR1 LNHDA and CDR2 SQIVND (reference sequence). This CDR3 is 16 amino acids long. CDR3 bases: TGTGCCAGTAGTCCTTGGGACAGGGGTCATGACACTGAAGCTTTCTTT. It translates to CASSPWDRGHDTEAFF.

This CDR3 is CASSESARGTSPLHF. The CDR3 DNA is TGTGCCAGCAGTGAATCGGCCAGGGGGACTTCACCCCTCCACTTT. The chain uses TRBV25-1 and TRBJ1-6, with TRBD1 identical over 7 bases. The CDR3 sequence is 15 residues long. The germline V gene encodes CDR1 MGHDK and CDR2 SYGVNS. Trimming removed 1 base from V and 9 bases from J; junction bases left unmatched: 6. Full variable domain (remainder filled in from reference TRBV25-1 and TRBJ1-6): EADIYQTPRYLVIGTGKKITLECSQTMGHDKMYWYQQDPGMELHLIHYSYGVNSTEKGDLSSESTVSRIRTEHFPLTLESARPSHTSQYLCASSESARGTSPLHFGNGTRLTVT.

The chain has TRBV11-2 and TRBJ1-6; D gene unclear. This CDR3 region has 17 residues. Germline assignment: CDR1 SGHAT and CDR2 FQNNGV. Trimming stripped 2 bases from V and 5 bases from J, with 16 bases between. CDR3 coding DNA: TGTGCCAGCAGCTTAAATTCTAATGACTGGGATAATTCACCCCTCCACTTT. Its translation is CASSLNSNDWDNSPLHF.

Only a few counts were recorded for this clone. J is TRBJ1-5 and V is TRBV5-5; TRBD1 agrees at 7 bases. CDR1 and CDR2 (germline): SGHKS, YYEKEE (reference sequence). The CDR3 sequence is 15 residues long. V was clipped by 0 bases and J by 2 bases; unmatched bases: 2. The CDR3 sequence is CASSLDRGGNQPQHF. In nucleotides, the CDR3 is TGTGCCAGCAGCTTGGACAGGGGTGGCAATCAGCCCCAGCATTTT.

The chain links TRBV28 to TRBJ1-4; tentative D call: TRBD1 (5 bases). V was shortened by 4 bases and J by 7 bases, with 13 bases between the two germline ends. The length of the CDR3 is 14 residues. Looked up from germline, CDR1 is MDHEN and CDR2 is SYDVKM. The DNA of the CDR3 is TGTGCCAGCAGTTCCTCCGGGGGAGGTGAAAAACTGTTTTTT. This translates into CASSSSGGGEKLFF.

The V gene is TRBV27, the J gene TRBJ1-3; 7 bases align to TRBD1. V was clipped by 5 bases and J by 0 bases; unmatched bases: 4. The CDR3 totals 15 residues. Germline loops: CDR1 MNHEY, CDR2 SMNVEV (reference sequence). This CDR3 reads CASSPNRGSGNTIYF. The CDR3 bases are TGTGCCAGCAGTCCCAACAGGGGCTCTGGAAACACCATATATTTT.

The chain has TRBV7-9 and TRBJ2-7; 9 nucleotides match TRBD2. J was trimmed by 5 bases and V by 1 base; bases with no gene match: 6. Germline V gives CDR1 SEHNR, CDR2 FQNEAQ (reference sequence). The CDR3 contains 15 residues. CDR3 protein: CASSLVAGGPDEQYF. CDR3 nucleotides: TGTGCCAGCAGCTTAGTGGCGGGGGGGCCCGACGAGCAGTACTTC.

This clone showed up just a few times. The chain couples TRBV29-1 to TRBJ1-2; no definite D call. Per germline, CDR1 SQVTM and CDR2 ANQGSEA. The V end lost 3 bases, the J end lost 2 bases, and 4 bases lay between the germline ends. The CDR3 length is 11 residues. This CDR3 is CSVDKNYGYTF. For the CDR3, the DNA is TGCAGCGTTGACAAAAACTATGGCTACACCTTC.